This T cell receptor beta chain was found in a study of shared clonotypes between healthy human individuals. Study-wide context: Each donor's CD8 memory used one plate, CD8 naive two, each CD4 subset three.

Authors' data handling: ImmunoSEQ yielded junction-only sequences lacking quality scores, so filtering differed. The data were produced by immunoSEQ multiplex PCR, yet TCRdb's version contains in-frame clones alone and is incomplete. Clone size and the V and J calls come from that table; the DNA yielded D and trimming. The data contain more than 2,000,000 clones, approximately 95% of them singletons. Germline V gene sequence: CDR1 MDHEN, CDR2 SYDVKM. Trimming removed 4 bases at V and 7 bases at J, with 16 bases between. This CDR3 spans 15 amino acids. Specimen: naive CD4+ T cells from PBMCs. As to subset: CD45RA+ positively selected. This sequence joins TRBV28 and TRBJ1-4; TRBD1 might be the D (5 bases). The receptor was derived from a man in his late teens or twenties in good health. Some clones in this sample may be carry-over from other donors' samples. The CDR3 DNA follows: TGTGCCAGCAGTTCCGTCGGTGGGGGGGGTGAAAAACTGTTTTTT. Protein sequence: CASSSVGGGGEKLFF.